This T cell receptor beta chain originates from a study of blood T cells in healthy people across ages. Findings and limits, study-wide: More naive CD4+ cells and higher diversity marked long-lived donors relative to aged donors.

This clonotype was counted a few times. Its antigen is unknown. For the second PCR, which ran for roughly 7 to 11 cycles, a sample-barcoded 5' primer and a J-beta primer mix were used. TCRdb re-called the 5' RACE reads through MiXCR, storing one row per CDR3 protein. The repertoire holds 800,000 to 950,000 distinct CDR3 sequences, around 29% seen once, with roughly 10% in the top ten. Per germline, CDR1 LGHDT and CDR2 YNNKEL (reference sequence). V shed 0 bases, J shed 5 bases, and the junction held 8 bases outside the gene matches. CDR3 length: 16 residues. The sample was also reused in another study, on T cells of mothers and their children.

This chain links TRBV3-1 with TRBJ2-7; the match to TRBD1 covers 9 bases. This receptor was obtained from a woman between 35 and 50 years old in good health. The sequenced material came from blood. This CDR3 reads CASSQDLVDRGHEQYF. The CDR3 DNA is TGTGCCAGCAGCCAAGATCTGGTGGACAGGGGCCACGAGCAGTACTTC.